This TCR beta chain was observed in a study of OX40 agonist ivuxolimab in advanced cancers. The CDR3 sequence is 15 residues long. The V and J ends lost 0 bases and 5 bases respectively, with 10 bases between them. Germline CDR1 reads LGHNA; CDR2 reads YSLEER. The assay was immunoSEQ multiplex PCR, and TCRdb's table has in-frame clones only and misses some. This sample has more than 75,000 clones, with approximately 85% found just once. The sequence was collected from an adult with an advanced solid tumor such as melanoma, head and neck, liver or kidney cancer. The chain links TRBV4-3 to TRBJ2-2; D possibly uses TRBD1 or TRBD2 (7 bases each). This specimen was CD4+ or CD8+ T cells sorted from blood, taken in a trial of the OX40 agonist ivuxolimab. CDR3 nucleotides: TGCGCCAGCAGCCAAGATCAGGGGGGGACCGGGGAGCTGTTTTTT. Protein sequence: CASSQDQGGTGELFF.